The clone carrying this T cell receptor (beta chain) was recorded at least ten times. Its specificity is not known. Time point specified: newly diagnosed GD, antithyroid drugs for less than 3 months. RNA extracted from PBMCs served as the sequencing template. Combining iRepertoire HTBI primers with Arm-PCR of CDR3 regions, the authors built TCR beta libraries. TCRdb reprocessed the multiplex PCR reads with MiXCR, giving one entry per CDR3 protein. The data hold roughly 610,000 distinct CDR3 sequences, with roughly 15% observed a single time. V lost 8 bases and J 6 bases, leaving 17 bases between the germline ends. There are 14 residues in the CDR3. Per the germline V gene, CDR1 is MNHEY and CDR2 is SMNVEV (reference sequence). The sample belongs to a study of regulatory T cells in long-lasting Graves disease. Overall study results and limits: Segments TRBV28, TRBJ1-2 and TRBJ2-5 showed preferential usage in persistent disease.

In addition, the sample was reused for a study of T cells in Graves' hyperthyroidism and ophthalmopathy. That paper adds: On the basis of clinical symptoms, serum thyroxine and TRAb, thyroid ultrasound and orbital computed tomography, diagnoses were made.

This clonotype originated in a man aged 18 to 30 with Graves disease. The specimen was peripheral blood mononuclear cells (PBMCs), collected at new diagnosis, from a patient treated with antithyroid drugs. J is TRBJ2-1 and V is TRBV27; the D gene is possibly TRBD2 (5 bases). The CDR3 nucleotides read TGTGCCAGCCTAGGACTGACCACCGGCAATGAGCAGTTCTTC. Residues: CASLGLTTGNEQFF.